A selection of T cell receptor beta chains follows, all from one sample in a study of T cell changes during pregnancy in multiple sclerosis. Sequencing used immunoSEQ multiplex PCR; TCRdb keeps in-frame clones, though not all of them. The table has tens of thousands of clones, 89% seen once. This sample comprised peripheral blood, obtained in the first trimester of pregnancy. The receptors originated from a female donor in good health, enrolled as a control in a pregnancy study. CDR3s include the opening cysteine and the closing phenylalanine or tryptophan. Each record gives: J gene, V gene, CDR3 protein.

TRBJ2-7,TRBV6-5,CASSGQATYEQYF
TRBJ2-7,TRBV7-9,CASTLGYGTAQEQYF
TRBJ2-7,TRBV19,CASSIVTGSNSYEQYF
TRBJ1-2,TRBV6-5,CASSPPGYYGYTF
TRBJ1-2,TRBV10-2,CASGGSGYGYTF
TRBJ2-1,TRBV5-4,CASRSRGGAREQFF
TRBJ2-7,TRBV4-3,CASSPSGSYEQYF
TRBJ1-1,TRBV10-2,CASRLGTNTEAFF
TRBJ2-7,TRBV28,CASTGDRHYEQYF
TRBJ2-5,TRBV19,CASSISRTQETQYF
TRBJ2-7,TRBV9,CASSSQQSSYEQYF
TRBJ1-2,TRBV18,CASRDRGLVYGYTF
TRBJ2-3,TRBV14,CASSQEGGGLAGSGAHRVTQYF
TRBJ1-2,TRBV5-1,CASSLAPEYGYTF
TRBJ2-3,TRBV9,CASSPDRPLSRGSADTQYF
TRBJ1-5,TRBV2,CASSGPMANQPQHF
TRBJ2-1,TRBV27,CASSLGAVSYNEQFF
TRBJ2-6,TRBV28,CASSLAGPSGANVLTF
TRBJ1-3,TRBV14,CASSQVRGKNTIYF
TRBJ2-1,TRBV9,CASSVTGTSGYNEQFF
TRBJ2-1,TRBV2,CASSFSGNEQFF
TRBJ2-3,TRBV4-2,CASSQGERDTQYF
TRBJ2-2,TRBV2,CASTSTGYTGELFF
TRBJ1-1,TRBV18,CASSPLDRSMNTEAFF
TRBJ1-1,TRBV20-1,CSAGRDTEAFF
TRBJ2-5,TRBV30,CAWSHSSLKTQYF
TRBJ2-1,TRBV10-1,CASSESFASGILYNEQFF
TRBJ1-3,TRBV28,CASGPGFSGNTIYF
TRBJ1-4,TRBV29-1,CSGGQGTTNEKLFF
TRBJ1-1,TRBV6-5,CASSMNRGAEAFF
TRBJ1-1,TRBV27,CASSLSGSSEAFF
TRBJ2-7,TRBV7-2,CASSLGGGGSYEQYF
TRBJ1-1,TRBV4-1,CASSQLPGQGSGTEAFF
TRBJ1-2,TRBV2,CASSEGQSIPFYGYTF
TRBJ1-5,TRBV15,CATSRGPYSNQPQHF
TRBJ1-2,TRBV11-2,CASSLAGAPLYGYTF
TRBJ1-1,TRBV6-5,CASSYSTGSTEAFF
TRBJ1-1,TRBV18,CASSPPFTDRVPGNTEAFF
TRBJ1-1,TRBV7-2,CASSFGTSNTEAFF
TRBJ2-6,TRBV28,CASTLRHPTGANVLTF
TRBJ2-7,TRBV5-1,CASNTLGTEGAEQYF
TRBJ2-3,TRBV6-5,CASSYTRGATDTQYF
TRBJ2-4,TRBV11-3,CASSGDLAKNIQYF
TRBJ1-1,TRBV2,CASSGKGASGTEAFF
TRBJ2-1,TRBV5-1,CASSSRGTSRNEQFF
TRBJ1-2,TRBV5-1,CASSWGQGAQISGYTF
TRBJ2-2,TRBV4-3,CASSQGAIAANTGELFF
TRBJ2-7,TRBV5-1,CASSLYRGQGEQYF
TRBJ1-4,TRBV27,CASSLYGTTNEKLFF
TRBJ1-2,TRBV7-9,CASSTSDMGQKIYGYTF
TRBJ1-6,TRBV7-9,CASTQGALANSPLHF
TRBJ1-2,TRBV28,CASSSSPGGYGYTF